This T cell receptor (beta chain) was sequenced during a study of human T cells and chemical hapten exposure. Concerning this clonotype: Its antigen is unknown. A read error may be the cause here, since a much bigger clone is one base away.

During construction of the library, unique molecular identifiers were attached to individual cDNA molecules for quantitative, reproducible TCR counting. TCRdb redid the calling of the RACE reads with MiXCR, one entry per CDR3 protein. The sample records 75,000 to 90,000 distinct CDR3 sequences, roughly 10% being singletons. Time point noted: patch test 3, about 24 weeks after DPC sensitization. Documented treatment: therapeutic diphenylcyclopropenone sensitization with weekly scalp DPC. Researchers sampled blood before each patch test went on. Overall study results and limits: With DPC sensitization, TCRs exceeding 1 in 1000 frequency showed no change.

This CDR3 spans 12 amino acids. The sequencing used whole blood, collected in connection with sensitization to the hapten diphenylcyclopropenone (DPC). The V call is TRBV12-3 or TRBV12-4, the J call TRBJ1-1, with D tentatively TRBD1 (6 bases). The receptor was derived from a woman in her 50s with alopecia areata. Some clones in this sample may be carry-over from other donors' samples. The CDR3 nucleotides are TGTCCCAGCAGTTTAGGGGGCACTGAAGCTTTCTTT. Protein: CPSSLGGTEAFF.